These 14 T cell receptor beta chains share one sample of origin, sequenced in a study of tumor-infiltrating lymphocytes in primary liver carcinoma listed by TCRdb under 2017. TRIzol reagent was used to extract blood RNA from unsorted whole blood, while the DNeasy Blood & Tissue kit provided the germline DNA. Sequencing instrument: Illumina HiSeq 2500. Starting from around 500 ng total RNA, TCRbeta-specific cDNA was produced by reverse transcription with a constant-region primer and ProtoScript II reverse transcriptase. Three nested multiplex PCR rounds, following a slightly modified ARM-PCR procedure, were used to build the TCRbeta libraries. Each of the first two PCR rounds ran for approximately 10 cycles and used multiplex TRBV1-TRBV30 forward primers together with a Cbeta reverse primer. TCRdb reanalyzed the raw reads on its own, using fastp at Q25 for trimming and MiXCR for clone calling, and kept in-frame beta chains. Rows are unified per CDR3 protein, each entry keeping the most common DNA and genes. The sample contains about 310,000 distinct CDR3 sequences, 55% to 65% of them found a single time. The biggest ten clones account for approximately 9% of the sample.

The sample comprised peripheral blood. These receptors all stem from a man between 35 and 55 years old with primary liver carcinoma and hepatitis B virus infection.

This chain connects TRBV6-2 or TRBV6-3 to TRBJ1-1; D ambiguous. Trimming took 2 bases from V and 0 from J, leaving 13 bases between them. The CDR3 spans 16 residues. In germline, CDR1 is MNHEY, CDR2 SVGEGT. The CDR3 nucleotides read TGTGCCAGCAGTTACCTGATACAGTTCATGAACACTGAAGCTTTCTTT. Protein product: CASSYLIQFMNTEAFF.

This clonotype has just a few counts. DNA for the CDR3: TGCGCCAGCAGCTTGGTAGACAGGGGAGAGACCCAGTACTTC. This sequence encodes CASSLVDRGETQYF. The chain recombines TRBV5-1 with TRBJ2-5; 8 bases are shared with TRBD1. In germline, CDR1 is SGHRS, CDR2 YFSETQ. Germline trimming cut 0 bases from V and 4 bases from J; bases unmatched to any gene: 2. The CDR3 has 14 residues.

The J gene is TRBJ2-1, the V gene TRBV7-9; 9 nucleotides line up with TRBD2. Unmatched junction bases numbered 8, after V lost 4 bases and J lost 10 bases. CDR1 is SEHNR, CDR2 FQNEAQ, per germline (reference sequence). CDR3 length: 14 residues. CDR3 sequence (DNA): TGTGCCAGCAGCTACTTAGCGGGAGAAGGGGAGCAGTTCTTC. The encoded protein is CASSYLAGEGEQFF.

Note on this clonotype: One junction end disagrees with the germline gene, perhaps due to a read error. The chain combines TRBV11-1 with TRBJ2-1; D is tentatively TRBD1 or TRBD2 (5 bases each). Germline assignment: CDR1 SGHAT and CDR2 FQDESV (reference sequence). The CDR3 is made up of 15 amino acids. In DNA, the CDR3 is TGTGCCAGCAGTAAAAGGGACCCCCGCTACATTGAGCAATTCTTC. It encodes CASSKRDPRYIEQFF.

This clonotype showed up many times. For the CDR3, the DNA is TGCAGCGTTGAACCCAGTGAGAGGTACACTGAAGCTTTCTTT. As protein: CSVEPSERYTEAFF. The V and J genes are TRBV29-1 and TRBJ1-1; D is ambiguous. Trimming removed 2 bases at V and 3 bases at J, with 13 bases between. The germline gives CDR1 SQVTM, CDR2 ANQGSEA. The CDR3 consists of 14 residues.

In the case of this clonotype: A much larger clone differs by one base, so this may be a read error. The genes are TRBV29-1 and TRBJ2-5; D is possibly TRBD2 (6 bases). V was trimmed by 5 bases and J by 4 bases, leaving 11 bases between them. Germline values: CDR1 SQVTM, CDR2 ANQGSEA. This CDR3 region has 12 residues. This chain's CDR3 is CSVSGGGETQYF. The CDR3 DNA reads as TGCAGCGTTTCCGGGGGAGGAGAGACCCAGTACTTC.

V usage is TRBV10-3 and J usage is TRBJ2-5; D call uncertain. The CDR3 consists of 14 residues. The V and J ends lost 0 bases and 4 bases respectively, with 9 bases between them. Germline V lookup: CDR1 ENHRY, CDR2 SYGVKD. The CDR3 DNA reads TGTGCCATCAGTGAGTCGCTGGGTTTAGAGACCCAGTACTTC. Translated, it gives CAISESLGLETQYF.

Concerning this clonotype: A much larger clonotype is one base distant, so this may be a read error. This CDR3 fails to terminate in the conserved phenylalanine or tryptophan, so it likely reflects a read error. The V call is TRBV6-6, the J call TRBJ1-5, with no clear D. This CDR3 region has 13 residues. V was cut by 2 bases and J by 11 bases, with 13 bases left in between. Per germline, CDR1 MNHNY and CDR2 SVGAGI (reference sequence). The CDR3: CASSYGPAGSQHL. The CDR3 bases are TGTGCCAGCAGTTACGGGCCCGCAGGTTCCCAGCATCTT.

As for this clonotype: At one boundary the junction diverges from the germline segment, which might be a read error. V and J are TRBV4-1 and TRBJ2-3; D is ambiguous. Germline assignment: CDR1 MGHRA and CDR2 YSYEKL. There are 15 residues in the CDR3. CDR3 region: CAGSQVIARSDTQYF. The DNA for the CDR3 is TGCGCCGGCAGCCAAGTGATAGCCCGCTCAGATACGCAGTATTTT.

This clonotype has at least ten counts. The rearrangement joins TRBV12-3 or TRBV12-4 to TRBJ2-1, with 7 bases lining up with TRBD1. The CDR3 is 12 amino acids. Trimming took 6 bases from V and 10 from J; bases not matched to a gene: 6. CDR3 sequence reads: CASSRQGREQFF. The DNA of the CDR3 is TGTGCCAGCAGCCGACAGGGTAGAGAGCAGTTCTTC.

Details on this clonotype: With a much larger clone just one base away, this may be a read error. The V gene is TRBV6-6, the J gene TRBJ2-2, with D maybe TRBD2 (7 bases). The germline V gene encodes CDR1 MNHNY and CDR2 SVGAGI (reference sequence). This CDR3 comprises 16 residues. DNA for the CDR3: TGTGCCAGCAACAAGGGGGACTATAGATATGGCGGGGAGCTGCTTTTT. Translated, it gives CASNKGDYRYGGELLF.

To note about this clonotype: A much larger clone differs from this one at a single base, so this may be a read error. This CDR3 fails to terminate in the conserved phenylalanine or tryptophan, so it likely reflects a read error. The V call is TRBV7-8, the J call TRBJ2-7; possible D gene TRBD1, 8 bases. The CDR3 covers 17 residues. Germline-derived CDR1 and CDR2 are SGHVS and FQNEAQ. V was trimmed by 4 bases and J by 3 bases, leaving 22 bases between them. CDR3 DNA: TGTGCCAGCAGCTCTTTCGGAGCGGGACAGGCGGACTACGAGCAGTACATC. Translating gives CASSSFGAGQADYEQYI.

The rearrangement links TRBV12-3 or TRBV12-4 to TRBJ2-7; possible D gene TRBD2, 6 bases. V was clipped by 5 bases and J by 5 bases, with 25 bases between them. CDR3 length: 17 amino acids. For the CDR3, the DNA is TGTGCCAGCAGTCCCCGGACTAACGGGAGATTTAAGGACGAGCAGTACTTC. Translation gives CASSPRTNGRFKDEQYF.

Worth noting for this clonotype: A read error may explain this, as a much larger clone is one base away. The chain has TRBV29-1 and TRBJ1-3; 7 bases fit TRBD1. The CDR3 covers 14 residues. In germline, CDR1 is SQVTM, CDR2 ANQGSEA. CDR3 region: CSGVTGSPGNTKYF. The CDR3 DNA follows: TGCAGCGGCGTGACAGGGAGCCCTGGAAACACCAAATATTTT.